This TCR beta chain originates from a study of cytomegalovirus exposure and HLA in healthy donors. Study findings and constraints: Overall, under 200 TCR beta chains were annotated as cytomegalovirus-associated. A later analysis reportedly found fewer N-insertions in an Asian-associated ancestry cluster than the roughly 670-donor mean. The study reported that TCR beta sequences accurately predicted HLA-A and HLA-B alleles in most subjects.

Amplification used 60 Vbeta primers and 13 Jbeta primers. Per the original data handling: Counted up in a later analysis, unique TCR beta chains came to 65 million to 100 million, with around 10 million shared. This table comes from immunoSEQ multiplex PCR, and its TCRdb copy is limited to in-frame clones, with some not included. V and J calls and clone size are those listed in that table; D and trimming were worked out from the DNA. The table includes over 150,000 clones, 65% to 85% detected once. The CDR3 has 14 residues. The V gene lost 0 bases and the J gene lost 2 bases, with 8 bases spanning the gap. The V gene's germline CDR1 is SGHAT and CDR2 FQNNGV. In the case of this clone: No antigen is known for it.

V usage is TRBV11-2 and J usage is TRBJ2-7; D ambiguous. Sequencing was done on a sample of PBMCs. The origin of this receptor is a woman aged 30 to 39 in good health and CMV-seronegative. The CDR3 region is CASSLDPYPYEQYF. Here the CDR3 DNA reads TGTGCCAGCAGCTTAGATCCCTATCCCTACGAGCAGTACTTC.